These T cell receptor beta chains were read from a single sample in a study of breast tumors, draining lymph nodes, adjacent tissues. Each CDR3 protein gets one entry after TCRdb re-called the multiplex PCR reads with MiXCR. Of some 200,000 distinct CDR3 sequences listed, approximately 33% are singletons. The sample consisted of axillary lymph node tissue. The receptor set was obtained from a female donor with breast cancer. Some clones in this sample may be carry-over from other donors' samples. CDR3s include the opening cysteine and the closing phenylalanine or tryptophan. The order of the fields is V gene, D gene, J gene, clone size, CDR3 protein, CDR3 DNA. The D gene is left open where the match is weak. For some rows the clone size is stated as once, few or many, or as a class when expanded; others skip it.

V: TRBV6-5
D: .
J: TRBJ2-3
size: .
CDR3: CASSPEGGTQYF
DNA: TGTGCCAGCAGCCCCGAGGGGGGTACGCAGTATTTT

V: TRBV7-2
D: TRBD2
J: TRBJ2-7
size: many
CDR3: CASSLRSGGAHEQYF
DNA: TGTGCCAGCAGCTTAAGAAGCGGGGGGGCCCACGAGCAGTACTTC

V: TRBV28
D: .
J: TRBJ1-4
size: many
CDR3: CASSLFGVREKLFF
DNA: TGTGCCAGCAGTTTATTTGGGGTCCGCGAAAAACTGTTTTTT

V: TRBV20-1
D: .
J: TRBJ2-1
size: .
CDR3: CSASPTSPGDEQFF
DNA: TGCAGTGCAAGCCCTACTAGCCCCGGCGATGAGCAGTTCTTC

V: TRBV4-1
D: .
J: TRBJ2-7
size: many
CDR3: CASSQELGARYEQYF
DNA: TGCGCCAGCAGCCAAGAACTAGGGGCAAGGTACGAGCAGTACTTC

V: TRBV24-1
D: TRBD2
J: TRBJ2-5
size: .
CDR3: CATSDPGLAGEETQYF
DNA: TGTGCCACCAGTGACCCTGGACTAGCGGGAGAAGAGACCCAGTACTTC

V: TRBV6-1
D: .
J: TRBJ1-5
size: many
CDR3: CASSEADRPGGRPQHF
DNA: TGTGCCAGCAGTGAAGCGGACCGGCCGGGGGGGAGGCCCCAGCATTTT

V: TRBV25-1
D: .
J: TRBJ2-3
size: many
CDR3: CASSRGVDTQYF
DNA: TGTGCCAGCAGTCGAGGGGTAGATACGCAGTATTTT

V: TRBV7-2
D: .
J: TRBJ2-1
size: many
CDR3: CASSPASSSYNEQFF
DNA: TGTGCCAGCAGCCCTGCTTCGAGCTCCTACAATGAGCAGTTCTTC

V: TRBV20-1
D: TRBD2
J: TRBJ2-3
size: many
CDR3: CSASSRTSGSTDTQYF
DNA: TGCAGTGCAAGCTCTCGGACTAGCGGAAGCACAGATACGCAGTATTTT

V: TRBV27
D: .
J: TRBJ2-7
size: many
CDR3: CASSFKLGEQYF
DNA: TGTGCCAGCAGTTTTAAATTGGGCGAGCAGTACTTC

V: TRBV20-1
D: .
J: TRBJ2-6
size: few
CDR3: CSARVGGANVLTF
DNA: TGCAGTGCTAGAGTTGGTGGGGCCAACGTCCTGACTTTC

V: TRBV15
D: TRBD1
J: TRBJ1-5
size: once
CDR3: CATSRSGDRGGQPQHF
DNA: TGTGCCACCAGCAGATCAGGGGACAGGGGCGGTCAGCCCCAGCATTTT

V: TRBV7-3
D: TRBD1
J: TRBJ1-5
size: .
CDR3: CASSLTGGGNQPQHF
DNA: TGTGCCAGCAGCTTGACAGGGGGCGGCAATCAGCCCCAGCATTTT

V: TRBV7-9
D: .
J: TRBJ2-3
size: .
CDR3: CASSLGWGDTQYF
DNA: TGTGCCAGCAGCTTAGGCTGGGGGGATACGCAGTATTTT

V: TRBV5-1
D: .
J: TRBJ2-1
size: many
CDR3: CASSTGLDNEQFF
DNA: TGCGCCAGCAGCACGGGACTGGACAATGAGCAGTTCTTC

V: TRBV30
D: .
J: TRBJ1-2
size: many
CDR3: CALDGGYGYTF
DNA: TGTGCCTTGGATGGCGGCTATGGCTACACCTTC

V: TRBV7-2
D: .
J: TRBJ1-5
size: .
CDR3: CASSSGFSNQPQHF
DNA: TGTGCCAGCAGCTCAGGGTTCAGCAATCAGCCCCAGCATTTT

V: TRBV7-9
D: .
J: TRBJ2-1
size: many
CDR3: CASSPTAVGEQFF
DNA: TGTGCCAGCAGCCCAACTGCGGTGGGGGAGCAGTTCTTC

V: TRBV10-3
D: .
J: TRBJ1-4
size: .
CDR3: CAISETDRTSEKLFF
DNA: TGTGCCATCAGTGAGACCGACAGGACCTCGGAAAAACTGTTTTTT

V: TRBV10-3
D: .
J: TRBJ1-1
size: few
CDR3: CASHGGAFF
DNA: TGTGCCAGCCATGGAGGAGCTTTCTTT

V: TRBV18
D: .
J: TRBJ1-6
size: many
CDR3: CASSPGPPSSYNSPLHF
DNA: TGTGCCAGCTCACCGGGACCACCTTCTAGTTATAATTCACCCCTCCACTTT

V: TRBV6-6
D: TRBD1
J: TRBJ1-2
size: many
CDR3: CASSPGTGGYGYTF
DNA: TGTGCCAGCAGCCCCGGGACAGGGGGATATGGCTACACCTTC

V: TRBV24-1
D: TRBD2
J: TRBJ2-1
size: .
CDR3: CAGGGAIGEQFF
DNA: TGTGCCGGCGGGGGGGCGATCGGGGAGCAGTTCTTC

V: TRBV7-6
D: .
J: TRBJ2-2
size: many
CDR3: CASSPQTGELFF
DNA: TGTGCCAGCAGCCCTCAAACCGGGGAGCTGTTTTTT

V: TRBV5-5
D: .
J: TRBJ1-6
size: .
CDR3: CASSFRSMDNSPLHF
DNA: TGCGCCAGCAGCTTTAGGTCGATGGACAATTCACCCCTCCACTTT

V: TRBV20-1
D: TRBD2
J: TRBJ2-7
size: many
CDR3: CSAPKTSGGSYEQYF
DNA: TGCAGTGCCCCTAAAACTAGCGGGGGGTCCTACGAGCAGTACTTC

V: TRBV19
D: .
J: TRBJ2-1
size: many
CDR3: CASTIGGGDEQFF
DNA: TGTGCCAGTACCATAGGGGGAGGCGATGAGCAGTTCTTC

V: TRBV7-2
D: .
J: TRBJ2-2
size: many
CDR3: CASSRTNPGELFF
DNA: TGTGCCAGCAGCCGGACAAACCCCGGGGAGCTGTTTTTT

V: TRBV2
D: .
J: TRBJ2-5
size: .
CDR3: CASGGVSRETQYF
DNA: TGTGCCAGCGGCGGGGTTTCGAGGGAGACCCAGTACTTC